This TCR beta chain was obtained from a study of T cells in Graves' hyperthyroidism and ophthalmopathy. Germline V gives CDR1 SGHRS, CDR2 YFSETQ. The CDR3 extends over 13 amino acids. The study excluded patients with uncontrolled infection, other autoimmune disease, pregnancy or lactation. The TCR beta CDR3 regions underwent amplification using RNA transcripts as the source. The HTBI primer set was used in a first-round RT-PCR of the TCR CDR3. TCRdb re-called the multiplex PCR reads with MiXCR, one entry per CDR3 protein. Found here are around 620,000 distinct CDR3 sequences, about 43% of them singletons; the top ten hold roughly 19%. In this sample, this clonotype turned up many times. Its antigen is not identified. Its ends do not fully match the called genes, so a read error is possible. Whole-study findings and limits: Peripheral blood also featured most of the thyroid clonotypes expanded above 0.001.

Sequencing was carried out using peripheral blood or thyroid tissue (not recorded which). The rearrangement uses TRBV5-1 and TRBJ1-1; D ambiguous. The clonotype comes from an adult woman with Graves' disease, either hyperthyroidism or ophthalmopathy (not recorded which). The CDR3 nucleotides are TGCGCCAGCAGATTGGGTTTCGTTAATGAAGCTTTCTTT. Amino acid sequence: CASRLGFVNEAFF.